Below are 8 T cell receptor beta chains sequenced from a single sample in a study of OX40 agonist ivuxolimab in advanced cancers. Libraries were prepared by immunoSEQ multiplex PCR; TCRdb keeps only in-frame clonotypes and omits some of them. The data show fewer than 95,000 clones, about 86% seen once. The sequenced sample was CD4+ or CD8+ T cells sorted from blood, obtained in a trial of the OX40 agonist ivuxolimab. The receptor source for this set is an adult with an advanced solid tumor such as melanoma, head and neck, liver or kidney cancer.

The V call is TRBV28, the J call TRBJ1-5; D ambiguous. CDR1 MDHEN and CDR2 SYDVKM come from the germline V gene. Trimming removed 11 bases at V and 3 bases at J, with 14 bases between. This CDR3 has 13 residues. Here the CDR3 reads CASQEDINQPQHF. The CDR3 nucleotides are TGTGCCTCCCAGGAGGATATCAATCAGCCCCAGCATTTT.

This clone was counted only a few times. The chain recombines TRBV5-5 with TRBJ1-2, with unresolved D. With 1 base removed from V and 4 bases from J, the gap between germline ends came to 8 bases. This CDR3 comprises 13 residues. The germline gives CDR1 SGHKS, CDR2 YYEKEE (reference sequence). CDR3 protein: CASSLRFPYGYTF. CDR3 DNA: TGTGCCAGCAGCTTGAGGTTCCCCTATGGCTACACCTTC.

The rearrangement uses TRBV6-5 and TRBJ1-4; D gene uncertain. Trimming took 8 bases from V and 10 from J, leaving 14 bases between them. CDR1 is MNHEY and CDR2 is SVGAGI in the germline V gene. This CDR3 has 12 residues. DNA for the CDR3: TGTGCCAGCGTCTCCTCCCTAGGAAAACTGTTTTTT. It is translated as CASVSSLGKLFF.

The rearrangement links TRBV6-1 to TRBJ2-3; D uncertain. V gave up 3 bases and J gave up 0 bases, with 7 bases separating them. Germline CDR1 is MNHNS and CDR2 is SASEGT. This CDR3 has 14 residues. This chain's CDR3 is CASSDLASTDTQYF. The DNA of the CDR3 is TGTGCCAGCAGTGACCTCGCTAGCACAGATACGCAGTATTTT.

The chain uses TRBV7-8 and TRBJ2-5; D gene uncertain. The V gene's germline CDR1 is SGHVS and CDR2 FQNEAQ. The CDR3 is 12 amino acids. The V end lost 4 bases, the J end lost 3 bases, and 6 bases lay between the germline ends. In DNA, the CDR3 is TGTGCCAGCAGCTCGCAGGAAGAGACCCAGTACTTC. This translates into CASSSQEETQYF. The variable domain in full, with the rest retrieved from reference TRBV7-8 and TRBJ2-5, is GAGVSQSPRYKVAKRGQDVALRCDPISGHVSLFWYQQALGQGPEFLTYFQNEAQLDKSGLPSDRFFAERPEGSVSTLKIQRTQQEDSAVYLCASSSQEETQYFGPGTRLLVL.

This clone was seen only once. The rearrangement uses TRBV27 and TRBJ2-5; D remains ambiguous. The CDR3 runs 11 residues. V was shortened by 3 bases and J by 5 bases, with 4 bases between the two germline ends. From germline, CDR1 is MNHEY and CDR2 SMNVEV (reference sequence). CDR3 amino acids: CASSFRETQYF. The CDR3 DNA reads as TGTGCCAGCAGTTTCCGGGAGACCCAGTACTTC.

The chain is built from TRBV28 and TRBJ1-4; D ambiguous. CDR1 is MDHEN and CDR2 is SYDVKM in the germline V gene. Trimming pared 3 bases from V and 0 bases from J, leaving 5 bases between. There are 14 residues in the CDR3. The CDR3 DNA reads TGTGCCAGCAGTTTCGGAACAACTAATGAAAAACTGTTTTTT. The encoded protein is CASSFGTTNEKLFF.

This sequence joins TRBV2 and TRBJ2-7; D is unclear. The length of the CDR3 is 11 residues. The germline gives CDR1 SNHLY, CDR2 FYNNEI. V lost 3 bases, J lost 3 bases, and 3 bases lay in between. CDR3: CASSENYEQYF. The CDR3 coding sequence is TGTGCCAGCAGTGAGAACTACGAGCAGTACTTC.